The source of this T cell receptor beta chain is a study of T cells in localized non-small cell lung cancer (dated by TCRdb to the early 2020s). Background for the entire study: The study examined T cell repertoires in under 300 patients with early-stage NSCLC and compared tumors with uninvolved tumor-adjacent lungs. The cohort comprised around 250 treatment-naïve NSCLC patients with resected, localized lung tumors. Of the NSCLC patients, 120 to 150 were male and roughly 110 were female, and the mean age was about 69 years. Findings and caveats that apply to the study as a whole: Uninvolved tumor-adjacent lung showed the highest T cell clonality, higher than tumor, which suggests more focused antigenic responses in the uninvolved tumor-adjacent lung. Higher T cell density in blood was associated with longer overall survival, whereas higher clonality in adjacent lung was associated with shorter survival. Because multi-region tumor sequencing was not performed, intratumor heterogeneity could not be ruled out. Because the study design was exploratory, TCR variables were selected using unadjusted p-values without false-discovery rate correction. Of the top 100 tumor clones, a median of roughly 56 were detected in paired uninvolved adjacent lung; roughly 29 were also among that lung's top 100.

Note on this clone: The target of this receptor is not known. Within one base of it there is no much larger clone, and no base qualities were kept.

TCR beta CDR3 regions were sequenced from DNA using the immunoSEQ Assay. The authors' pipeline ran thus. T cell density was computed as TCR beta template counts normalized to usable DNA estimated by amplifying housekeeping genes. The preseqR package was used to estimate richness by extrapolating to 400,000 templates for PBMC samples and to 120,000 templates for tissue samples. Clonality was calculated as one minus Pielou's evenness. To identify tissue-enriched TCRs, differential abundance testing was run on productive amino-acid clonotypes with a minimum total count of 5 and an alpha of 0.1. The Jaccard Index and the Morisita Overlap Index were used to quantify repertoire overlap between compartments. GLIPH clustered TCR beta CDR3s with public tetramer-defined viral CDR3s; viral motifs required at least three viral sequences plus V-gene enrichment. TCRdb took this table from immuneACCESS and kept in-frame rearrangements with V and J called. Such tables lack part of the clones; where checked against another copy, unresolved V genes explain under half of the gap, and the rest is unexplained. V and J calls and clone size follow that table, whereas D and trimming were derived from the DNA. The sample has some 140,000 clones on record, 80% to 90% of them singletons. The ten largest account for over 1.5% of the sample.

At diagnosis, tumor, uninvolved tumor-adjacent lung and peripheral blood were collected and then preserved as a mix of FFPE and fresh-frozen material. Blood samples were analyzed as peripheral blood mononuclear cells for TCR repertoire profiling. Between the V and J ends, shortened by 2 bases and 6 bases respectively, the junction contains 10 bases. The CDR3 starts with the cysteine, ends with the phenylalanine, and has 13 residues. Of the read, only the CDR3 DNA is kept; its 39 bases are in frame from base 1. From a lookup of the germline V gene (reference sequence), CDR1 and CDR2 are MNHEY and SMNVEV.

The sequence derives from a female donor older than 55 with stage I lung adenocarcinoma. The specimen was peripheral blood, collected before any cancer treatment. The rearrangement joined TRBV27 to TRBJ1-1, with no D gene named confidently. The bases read TGTGCCAGCAGTTTAAAAGGAGGAGCTGAAGCTTTCTTT. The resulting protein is CASSLKGGAEAFF.